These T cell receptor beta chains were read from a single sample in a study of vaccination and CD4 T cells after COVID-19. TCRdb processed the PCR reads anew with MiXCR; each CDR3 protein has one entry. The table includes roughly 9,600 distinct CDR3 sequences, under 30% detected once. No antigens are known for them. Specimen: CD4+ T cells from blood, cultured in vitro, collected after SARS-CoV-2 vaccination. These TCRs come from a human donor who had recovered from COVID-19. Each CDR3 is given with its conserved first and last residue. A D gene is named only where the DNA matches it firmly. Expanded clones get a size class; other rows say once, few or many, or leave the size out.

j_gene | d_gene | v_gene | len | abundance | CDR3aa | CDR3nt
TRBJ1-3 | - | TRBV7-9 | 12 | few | CASSPHNGTIYF | TGTGCCAGCAGCCCACACAACGGCACCATATATTTT
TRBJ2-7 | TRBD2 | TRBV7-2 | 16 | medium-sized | CASSFRAAGDSYEQYF | TGTGCCAGCAGCTTTCGAGCAGCGGGGGACTCCTACGAGCAGTACTTC
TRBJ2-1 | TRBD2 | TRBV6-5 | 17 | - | CASSYAELAGVYNEQFF | TGTGCCAGCAGTTACGCCGAACTAGCGGGAGTTTACAATGAGCAGTTCTTC
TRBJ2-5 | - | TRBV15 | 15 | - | CATSRDGQQKETQYF | TGTGCCACCAGCAGAGATGGACAGCAAAAAGAGACCCAGTACTTC
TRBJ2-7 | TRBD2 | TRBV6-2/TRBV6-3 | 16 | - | CASRLTGTSGPYEQYF | TGTGCCAGCAGACTCACCGGGACTAGCGGACCCTACGAGCAGTACTTC
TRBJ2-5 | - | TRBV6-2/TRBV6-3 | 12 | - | CASRYGGETQYF | TGTGCCAGCAGGTACGGAGGGGAGACCCAGTACTTC
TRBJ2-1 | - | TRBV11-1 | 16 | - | CASSSDFAGSRNEQFF | TGTGCCAGCAGCTCCGACTTTGCGGGATCTCGGAATGAGCAGTTCTTC
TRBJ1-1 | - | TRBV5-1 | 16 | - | CASSLVNRTANTEAFF | TGCGCCAGCAGCTTGGTGAATAGGACGGCGAACACTGAAGCTTTCTTT
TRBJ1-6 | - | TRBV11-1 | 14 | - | CASRGQPPKSPLHF | TGTGCCAGCAGAGGACAGCCGCCCAAATCACCCCTCCACTTT
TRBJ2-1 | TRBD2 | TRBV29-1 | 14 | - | CSVLTSGIDNEQFF | TGCAGCGTACTGACTAGCGGGATCGACAATGAGCAGTTCTTC
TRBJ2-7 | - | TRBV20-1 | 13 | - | CGARGGVAYEQYF | TGCGGTGCTAGGGGGGGGGTTGCCTACGAGCAGTACTTC
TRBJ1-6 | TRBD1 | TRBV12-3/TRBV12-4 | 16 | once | CASTRTPGGLNSPLHF | TGTGCCAGCACTCGCACCCCAGGGGGTCTTAATTCACCCCTCCACTTT
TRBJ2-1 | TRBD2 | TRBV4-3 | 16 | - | CASSQDPSGIYNEQFF | TGCGCCAGCAGCCAAGACCCTAGCGGGATCTACAATGAGCAGTTCTTC
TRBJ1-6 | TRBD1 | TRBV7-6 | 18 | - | CASSLGPRGQGANSPLHF | TGTGCCAGCAGCTTAGGCCCTCGGGGACAGGGGGCTAATTCACCCCTCCACTTT
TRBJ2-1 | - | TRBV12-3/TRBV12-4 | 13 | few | CASSLLRGDEQFF | TGTGCCAGCAGTTTACTCAGGGGGGATGAGCAGTTCTTC
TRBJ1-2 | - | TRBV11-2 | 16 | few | CASSPTFGTVGYGYTF | TGTGCCAGCAGCCCGACCTTCGGGACTGTCGGCTATGGCTACACCTTC
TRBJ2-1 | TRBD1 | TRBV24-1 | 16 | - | CATSEGTGRPNNEQFF | TGTGCCACCAGTGAGGGGACAGGTCGACCTAACAATGAGCAGTTCTTC
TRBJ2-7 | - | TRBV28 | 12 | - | CASRKSSYEQYF | TGTGCCAGCAGGAAAAGCTCCTACGAGCAGTACTTC
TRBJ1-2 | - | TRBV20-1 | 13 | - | CSASVRVGQGYTF | TGCAGTGCTTCCGTCAGGGTAGGGCAGGGCTACACCTTC
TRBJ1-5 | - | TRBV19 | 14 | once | CASSIRGGNQPQHF | TGTGCCAGTAGTATCCGGGGAGGCAATCAGCCCCAGCATTTT
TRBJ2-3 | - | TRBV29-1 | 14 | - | CSVQRAGSTDTQYF | TGCAGCGTTCAAAGGGCGGGAAGCACAGATACGCAGTATTTT
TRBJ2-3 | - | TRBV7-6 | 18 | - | CAGSLARFRDPSTDTQYF | TGTGCCGGCAGCTTAGCGCGTTTCAGGGACCCTAGCACAGATACGCAGTATTTT
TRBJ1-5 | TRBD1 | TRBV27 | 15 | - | CASSRTGPPDQPQHF | TGTGCCAGCAGTAGGACAGGACCTCCTGATCAGCCCCAGCATTTT
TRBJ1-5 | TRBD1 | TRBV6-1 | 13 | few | CASSRQGNQPQHF | TGTGCCAGCAGCCGACAGGGTAATCAGCCCCAGCATTTT
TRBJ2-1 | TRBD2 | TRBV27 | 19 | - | CASSSSWGTSGFSYNEQFF | TGTGCCAGCAGTTCCTCATGGGGGACTAGCGGCTTCTCCTACAATGAGCAGTTCTTC
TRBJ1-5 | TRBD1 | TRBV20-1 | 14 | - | CSAARTGLFQPQHF | TGCAGTGCAGCTAGGACAGGGCTATTTCAGCCCCAGCATTTT
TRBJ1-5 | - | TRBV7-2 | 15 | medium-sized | CASSLEGSSNQPQHF | TGTGCCAGCAGCTTAGAGGGGTCTAGCAATCAGCCCCAGCATTTT
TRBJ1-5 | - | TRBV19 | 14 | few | CASSTGTSNQPQHF | TGTGCCAGTAGCACCGGGACGAGCAATCAGCCCCAGCATTTT
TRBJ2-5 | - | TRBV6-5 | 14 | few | CASSYSTVKETQYF | TGTGCCAGCAGTTACTCCACAGTGAAAGAGACCCAGTACTTC
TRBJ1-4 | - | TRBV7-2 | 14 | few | CASSRRWGGEKLFF | TGTGCCAGCAGCCGAAGATGGGGGGGTGAAAAACTGTTTTTT
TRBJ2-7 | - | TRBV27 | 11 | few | CASRRALEQYF | TGTGCCAGCAGGAGGGCGCTGGAGCAGTACTTC
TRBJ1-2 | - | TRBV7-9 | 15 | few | CASSLARTVSYGYTF | TGTGCCAGCAGCTTAGCCCGCACTGTATCTTATGGCTACACCTTC
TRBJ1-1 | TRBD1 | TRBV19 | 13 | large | CASSYDRGTEAFF | TGTGCCAGTAGTTACGACAGGGGCACTGAAGCTTTCTTT
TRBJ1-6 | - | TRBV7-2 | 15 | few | CASSGAIRGNSPLHF | TGTGCCAGCAGTGGGGCGATACGGGGCAATTCACCCCTCCACTTT
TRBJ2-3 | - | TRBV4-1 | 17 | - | CASSPLGPSALTDTQYF | TGCGCCAGCAGCCCCTTAGGACCGTCCGCACTTACAGATACGCAGTATTTT
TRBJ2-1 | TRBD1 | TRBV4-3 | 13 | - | CASSQDQGAEQFF | TGCGCCAGCAGCCAAGATCAGGGGGCTGAGCAGTTCTTC
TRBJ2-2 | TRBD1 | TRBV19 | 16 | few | CASKGGQGADTGELFF | TGTGCCAGTAAGGGCGGACAGGGGGCAGACACCGGGGAGCTGTTTTTT
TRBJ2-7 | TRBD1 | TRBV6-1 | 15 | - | CASSQGTGDSYEQYF | TGTGCCAGCAGTCAGGGGACAGGGGACTCCTACGAGCAGTACTTC
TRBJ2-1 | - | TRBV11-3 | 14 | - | CASSLRTARDEQFF | TGTGCCAGCAGCTTAAGAACAGCCAGGGATGAGCAGTTCTTC
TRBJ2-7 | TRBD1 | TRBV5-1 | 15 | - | CASSKYRGAAYEQYF | TGCGCCAGCAGCAAATACAGGGGGGCCGCCTACGAGCAGTACTTC
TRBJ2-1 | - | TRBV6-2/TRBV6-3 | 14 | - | CASSGGALYNEQFF | TGTGCCAGCAGCGGTGGTGCACTCTACAATGAGCAGTTCTTC
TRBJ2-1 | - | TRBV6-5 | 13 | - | CASSYQGSNEQFF | TGTGCCAGCAGTTACCAGGGGAGCAATGAGCAGTTCTTC
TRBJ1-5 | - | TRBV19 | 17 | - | CASRGVVSMRGNQPQHF | TGTGCCAGTAGGGGGGTCGTTAGTATGAGGGGCAATCAGCCCCAGCATTTT
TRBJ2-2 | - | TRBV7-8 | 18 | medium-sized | CASRGAVGLRINTGELFF | TGTGCCAGCCGGGGGGCTGTGGGTTTAAGGATCAACACCGGGGAGCTGTTTTTT
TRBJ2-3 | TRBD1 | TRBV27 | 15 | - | CASSLSGGGTDTQYF | TGTGCCAGCAGTCTTTCAGGGGGAGGCACAGATACGCAGTATTTT
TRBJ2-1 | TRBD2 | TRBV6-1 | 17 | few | CASREYTSGAIHNEQFF | TGTGCCAGCAGAGAATACACTAGCGGGGCAATTCACAATGAGCAGTTCTTC
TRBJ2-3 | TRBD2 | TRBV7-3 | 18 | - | CASSPRPAGDMSTDTQYF | TGTGCCAGCAGCCCTAGACCAGCGGGAGATATGAGCACAGATACGCAGTATTTT
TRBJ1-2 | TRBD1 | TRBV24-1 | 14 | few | CATSDATGVWGYTF | TGTGCCACCAGTGATGCTACAGGGGTTTGGGGCTACACCTTC
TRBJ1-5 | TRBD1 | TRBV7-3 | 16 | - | CASSAGQLTLHQPQHF | TGTGCCAGCAGCGCGGGACAGCTGACTCTCCATCAGCCCCAGCATTTT
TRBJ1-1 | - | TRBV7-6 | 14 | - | CASSLFGGRTEAFF | TGTGCCAGCAGCTTATTTGGGGGGCGAACTGAAGCTTTCTTT
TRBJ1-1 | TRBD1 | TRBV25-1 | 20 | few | CASRSHREDRGRGRNTEAFF | TGTGCCAGTAGAAGCCATCGAGAGGACAGGGGGCGGGGGAGGAACACTGAAGCTTTCTTT
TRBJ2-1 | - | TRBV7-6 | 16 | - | CASSPYSTVRYNEQFF | TGTGCCAGCAGCCCTTACAGTACGGTTCGGTACAATGAGCAGTTCTTC
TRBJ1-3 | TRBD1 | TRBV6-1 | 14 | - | CASTEDRAGNTIYF | TGTGCCAGCACCGAGGACAGGGCTGGAAACACCATATATTTT